This is a list of T cell receptor beta chains from one sample in a study of tissue T cells after allogeneic stem cell transplantation. Profiling relied on immunoSEQ multiplex PCR, and the TCRdb table lists in-frame clones only, not all of them. Among around 3,000 clones listed, less than 80% were seen once. Sequencing was performed on ascending colon tissue, taken at autopsy. The origin of the receptors is a male patient of 60 years or more with steroid-refractory graft-versus-host disease after an allogeneic stem cell transplant. Certain T cells may be donor cells from the graft. CDR3s include the opening cysteine and the closing phenylalanine or tryptophan. A D gene is named only where the DNA matches it firmly. Clone size is given for some rows only: seen once, a few or many times, or a class if the clone is expanded.

TRBD1	TRBV18	TRBJ2-1	once	CASSHGQGLNEQFF	TGTGCCAGCTCACACGGACAGGGCCTTAATGAGCAGTTCTTC
NA	TRBV5-5	TRBJ2-7	NA	CASSLAGTLSYEQYF	TGTGCCAGCAGCTTGGCCGGCACTTTATCCTACGAGCAGTACTTC
NA	TRBV2	TRBJ1-5	NA	CASGSNQPQHF	TGTGCCAGTGGGAGCAATCAGCCCCAGCATTTT
TRBD1	TRBV2	TRBJ2-5	once	CASRRAPRGLETQYF	TGTGCCAGCAGGAGAGCCCCCAGGGGGCTAGAGACCCAGTACTTC
NA	TRBV6-6	TRBJ2-1	once	CASRPTRVNNEQFF	TGTGCCAGCAGGCCGACTAGAGTTAACAATGAGCAGTTCTTC
NA	TRBV20-1	TRBJ1-2	few	CSARLKPGYTF	TGCAGTGCTAGACTCAAGCCTGGCTACACCTTC
NA	TRBV12-3/TRBV12-4	TRBJ2-1	medium-sized	CASSQSREQFF	TGTGCCAGCAGCCAAAGCCGGGAGCAGTTCTTC
TRBD1	TRBV2	TRBJ2-5	once	CASSQGTGGETQYF	TGTGCCAGCTCTCAGGGGACAGGGGGCGAGACCCAGTACTTC
NA	TRBV9	TRBJ1-1	NA	CASSVGVDAEAFF	TGTGCCAGCAGCGTAGGGGTAGATGCTGAAGCTTTCTTT
NA	TRBV6-5	TRBJ1-6	once	CASSRVRQNNSPLHF	TGTGCCAGCAGTAGGGTTCGACAGAATAATTCACCCCTCCACTTT
NA	TRBV6-5	TRBJ1-4	NA	CASRLGQLNEKLFF	TGTGCCAGCAGGCTTGGACAGCTTAATGAAAAACTGTTTTTT
NA	TRBV5-5	TRBJ2-7	NA	CASSLELASYEQYF	TGTGCCAGCAGCTTAGAGCTAGCGTCCTACGAGCAGTACTTC
NA	TRBV11-2	TRBJ2-2	NA	CASSLEAGTGELFF	TGTGCCAGCAGCTTAGAAGCCGGGACCGGGGAGCTGTTTTTT
NA	TRBV13	TRBJ2-5	NA	CASSQDQETQYF	TGTGCCAGCAGCCAGGACCAAGAGACCCAGTACTTC
TRBD1	TRBV2	TRBJ2-7	NA	CASSVGRQGPYEQYF	TGTGCCAGCAGTGTTGGGAGACAGGGCCCCTACGAGCAGTACTTC
TRBD2	TRBV9	TRBJ2-5	NA	CASSPSAGGQETQYF	TGTGCCAGCAGCCCGTCGGCGGGGGGCCAAGAGACCCAGTACTTC
NA	TRBV12-3/TRBV12-4	TRBJ2-3	NA	CASSSRQGGTQYF	TGTGCCAGCTCATCAAGGCAGGGAGGTACGCAGTATTTT
NA	TRBV24-1	TRBJ2-1	few	CATSDGDTLFF	TGTGCCACCAGTGATGGGGACACATTGTTCTTC
NA	TRBV7-9	TRBJ1-1	NA	CASSSDPGLGTEAFF	TGTGCCAGCAGCTCTGATCCGGGACTTGGGACTGAAGCTTTCTTT
NA	TRBV12-5	TRBJ2-1	NA	CASGRGGYEQFF	TGTGCTAGTGGTAGAGGGGGGTATGAGCAGTTCTTC
NA	TRBV7-3	TRBJ2-5	NA	CASSLFEAETQYF	TGTGCCAGCAGCTTATTTGAGGCGGAGACCCAGTACTTC
NA	TRBV5-1	TRBJ2-7	NA	CASSLGGTQAEQYF	TGCGCCAGCAGCTTGGGGGGGACCCAGGCCGAGCAGTACTTC
NA	TRBV18	TRBJ2-1	NA	CASSPRAGQSHNEQFF	TGTGCCAGCTCCCCTAGGGCGGGACAAAGCCACAATGAGCAGTTCTTC
NA	TRBV7-9	TRBJ2-5	NA	CASSVQETQYF	TGTGCCAGCAGCGTACAAGAGACCCAGTACTTC
TRBD2	TRBV9	TRBJ2-3	few	CASSVASGRADTQYF	TGTGCCAGCAGCGTAGCTAGCGGGAGGGCAGATACGCAGTATTTT
NA	TRBV7-3	TRBJ1-1	NA	CASIPIRGHGAFF	TGTGCCAGCATCCCGATCCGGGGACATGGGGCTTTCTTT
NA	TRBV5-5	TRBJ1-2	once	CASSLEVRGYTF	TGTGCCAGCAGCTTGGAGGTTCGGGGCTACACCTTC
TRBD1	TRBV5-1	TRBJ2-5	NA	CASSSGTDEETQYF	TGCGCCAGCAGCTCCGGGACAGACGAAGAGACCCAGTACTTC
TRBD2	TRBV7-9	TRBJ2-1	NA	CASSLVRLAGGHLNEQFF	TGTGCCAGCAGCTTAGTTCGGCTAGCGGGGGGGCATTTGAATGAGCAGTTCTTC
NA	TRBV5-1	TRBJ2-2	few	CASSLATTATGELFF	TGCGCCAGCAGCTTAGCTACCACGGCCACCGGGGAGCTGTTTTTT
TRBD2	TRBV5-6	TRBJ2-5	medium-sized	CARSLVAGGGETQYF	TGTGCCCGCAGCTTGGTGGCCGGGGGGGGAGAGACCCAGTACTTC
NA	TRBV4-3	TRBJ2-5	NA	CASSQDRGQSETQYF	TGCGCCAGCAGCCAAGATCGAGGACAGTCAGAGACCCAGTACTTC
TRBD1	TRBV4-2	TRBJ1-2	NA	CASSQENRGQNGYTF	TGTGCCAGCAGCCAGGAAAACAGGGGGCAAAATGGCTACACCTTC
NA	TRBV3-1/TRBV3-2	TRBJ2-1	NA	CASSPGGSGNNEQFF	TGTGCCAGCAGCCCTGGGGGTAGCGGAAACAATGAGCAGTTCTTC
TRBD2	TRBV24-1	TRBJ2-1	NA	CATGALAGGLSNNEQFF	TGTGCCACCGGGGCCCTAGCGGGGGGGCTGAGTAACAATGAGCAGTTCTTC
NA	TRBV4-3	TRBJ2-5	NA	CASSPLGGETQYF	TGCGCCAGCAGCCCCCTAGGGGGTGAGACCCAGTACTTC
TRBD1	TRBV7-9	TRBJ2-4	NA	CASSPNLGQVAKNIQYF	TGTGCCAGCAGCCCTAATTTAGGACAGGTAGCCAAAAACATTCAGTACTTC
NA	TRBV12-3/TRBV12-4	TRBJ2-5	NA	CASSPDYQETQYF	TGTGCCAGCAGCCCTGACTACCAAGAGACCCAGTACTTC
TRBD2	TRBV5-6	TRBJ2-5	few	CARRLVAGGGETQYF	TGTGCCCGCCGCTTGGTGGCCGGGGGGGGAGAGACCCAGTACTTC
NA	TRBV7-9	TRBJ2-1	NA	CASSPPSGQLTKQFF	TGTGCCAGCAGCCCACCCTCGGGCCAACTGACAAAGCAGTTCTTC
TRBD1	TRBV2	TRBJ1-2	NA	CASSAPGTGPLNYGYTF	TGTGCCAGCAGCGCACCCGGGACAGGGCCCTTAAACTATGGCTACACCTTC
NA	TRBV5-1	TRBJ1-1	few	CASSLGGWRGDTEAFF	TGCGCCAGCAGCTTGGGCGGATGGCGAGGGGACACTGAAGCTTTCTTT
NA	TRBV6-2/TRBV6-3	TRBJ1-2	NA	CASSLTPTNYGYTF	TGTGCCAGCAGTTTGACACCGACTAACTATGGCTACACCTTC
TRBD1	TRBV5-6	TRBJ1-3	large	CASSFTGGGYTIYF	TGTGCCAGCAGCTTCACAGGGGGCGGGTACACCATATATTTT
NA	TRBV7-2	TRBJ1-1	NA	CASSLAGGLNTEAFF	TGTGCCAGCAGCTTAGCTGGGGGCCTGAACACTGAAGCTTTCTTT
TRBD1	TRBV5-6	TRBJ1-5	few	CASSSRGRNQPQHF	TGTGCCAGCAGCTCCAGGGGGCGGAATCAGCCCCAGCATTTT
NA	TRBV7-2	TRBJ2-5	NA	CASSPYRGFQETQYF	TGTGCCAGCAGCCCCTACCGGGGATTCCAAGAGACCCAGTACTTC
TRBD2	TRBV9	TRBJ2-3	few	CASSVGLAGGADTQYF	TGTGCCAGCAGCGTAGGACTAGCGGGGGGCGCAGATACGCAGTATTTT